This T cell receptor beta chain was sequenced during a study of molecular identifiers for immune sequencing clone quantification. TCRdb re-called the PCR reads through MiXCR, storing one row per CDR3 protein. In the table there are approximately 41,000 distinct CDR3 sequences, around 21% of which are singletons. The CDR3 covers 12 residues. Trimming shortened V by 7 bases and J by 14 bases, and 17 bases separated the two germline ends. The germline V gene encodes CDR1 MDHEN and CDR2 SYDVKM. The table lists this clonotype with many counts. This chain uses TRBV28 with TRBJ1-4; D not resolved. The sample comprised naive CD8+ T cells from blood, with Jurkat cell RNA spiked in. The subset here: FACS-sorted CD8+CD4-CCR7+CD45RA+ naive T cells. The sequence was obtained from a human donor in good health. Some libraries in this study had Jurkat cell RNA spiked in. This CDR3 reads CASTPGPKGLFF. The CDR3 coding sequence is TGTGCCAGCACCCCCGGCCCAAAGGGCCTGTTTTTT.